The present entry profiles one TCR beta chain with its context. Its antigen is not identified. This entry is derived from a study of CD8+ T cells in alopecia areata. Study information: For treated patients, severity scores reflected the percentage of scalp area affected.

The J segment lost 0 bases and the V segment lost 3 bases, leaving 9 bases of the junction unmatched. This CDR3 region has 17 residues. Looked up from germline, CDR1 is GTSNPN and CDR2 is SVGIG (reference sequence). The sample's treatment: oral pan-JAK inhibitor, 5-10 mg twice daily. cDNA prepared by RNA extraction and subsequent reverse transcription served as the template for sequencing. Method: immunoSEQ multiplex PCR; TCRdb's copy keeps in-frame clones and lacks some. The sample holds fewer than 350,000 clones; nearly 60% are singletons and the top ten take about 1.7%. Findings and caveats of the study: A great number of expanded lesional clones endured in scalp and blood during tofacitinib. For patients receiving tofacitinib, scalp clonality and expanded CD8+ clones among the top 100 significantly decreased.

Sequencing used CD4+ T cells sorted from blood, obtained at week 24, from a patient treated with tofacitinib. This sequence was found in a human donor with alopecia areata. The chain recombines TRBV30 with TRBJ2-3, with 10 bases fitting TRBD1. In nucleotides, the CDR3 is TGTGCCTGGAGGCGGGACAGGGGCTTCTATAGCACAGATACGCAGTATTTT. Protein product: CAWRRDRGFYSTDTQYF.